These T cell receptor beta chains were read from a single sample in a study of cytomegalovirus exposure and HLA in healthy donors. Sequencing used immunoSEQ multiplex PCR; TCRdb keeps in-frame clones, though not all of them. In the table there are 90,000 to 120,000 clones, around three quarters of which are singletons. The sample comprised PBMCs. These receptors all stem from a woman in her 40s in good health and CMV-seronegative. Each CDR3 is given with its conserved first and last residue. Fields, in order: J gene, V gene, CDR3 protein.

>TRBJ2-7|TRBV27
CASSLGGRIYEQYF
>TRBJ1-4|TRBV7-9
CASSSTGRGRANEKLFF
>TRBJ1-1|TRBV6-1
CASTRQGPSTEAFF
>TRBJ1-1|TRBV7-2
CASSPVNTEAFF
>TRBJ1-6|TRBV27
CASRDRGFLFNNSPLHF
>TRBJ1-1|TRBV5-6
CASSLWGEPEAFF
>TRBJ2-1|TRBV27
CASSLGLAGNEQFF
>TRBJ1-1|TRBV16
CASSHGLPTGNTEAFF
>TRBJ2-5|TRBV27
CASSFGLDPGTQYF
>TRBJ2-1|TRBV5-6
CASSFGGLNEQFF
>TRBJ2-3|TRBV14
CASSKSGRTDTQYF
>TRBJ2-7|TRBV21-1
CASSTMGGRTSLHQEYF
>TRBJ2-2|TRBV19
CASSMGQGSPPGELFF
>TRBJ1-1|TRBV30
CAWSLDRGYAEAFF
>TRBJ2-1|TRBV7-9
CASSERWGQGYNEQFF
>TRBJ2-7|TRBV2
CASSEAGLVMANEQYF
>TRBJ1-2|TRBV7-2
CASSPTGGGYTF
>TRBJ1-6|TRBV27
CASSLARSGSRNSPLHF
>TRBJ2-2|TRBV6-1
CASSPTGGDTGELFF
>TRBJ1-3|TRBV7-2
CASSSNSGNTIYF
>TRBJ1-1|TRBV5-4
CASSVVDGGNTEAFF
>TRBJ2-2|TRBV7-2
CASSLSGGGTGELFF
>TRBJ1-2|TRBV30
CAFQLGQGENYGYTF
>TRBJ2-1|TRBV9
CASSVERGSSYNEQFF
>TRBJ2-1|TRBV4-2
CASSLGQGAQEQFF
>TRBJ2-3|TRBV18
CASSRGDADTQYF
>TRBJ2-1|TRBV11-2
CASSLDASEQFF
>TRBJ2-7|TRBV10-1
CASSESGSPYEQYF
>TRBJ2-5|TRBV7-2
CASSPSGGGKTQYF
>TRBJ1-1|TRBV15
CATSRGDRNFEAFF